One T cell receptor (beta chain) is described in this entry. The antigen remains undetermined. Here immunoSEQ multiplex PCR was the method, and the copy in TCRdb shows in-frame clones only, minus some. The top ten hold around 6.7% of the sample, which has 200,000 or so clones, 84% seen once. These data are taken from a study of cytomegalovirus exposure and HLA in healthy donors. Overall study findings and caveats: In vitro data verified a few CMV-associated chains as specific for CMV antigens. A list of around 150 TCR beta chains associated with cytomegalovirus was given. According to a subsequent analysis, TCR clusters from the first cohort were inclined to appear together in the 110 or so validation repertoires.

V lost 2 bases and J 2 bases, leaving 7 bases between the germline ends. Germline lookup yields CDR1 SNHLY and CDR2 FYNNEI. The CDR3 is made up of 13 amino acids. The sequencing sample was made of PBMCs. The V gene is TRBV2, the J gene TRBJ2-7, with a weak D call TRBD1 (6 bases). The receptor was isolated from a man younger than 30 in good health and CMV-seropositive. The CDR3 DNA sequence: TGTGCCAGCAGTGAACAGGGGACCTACGAGCAGTACTTC. Protein: CASSEQGTYEQYF.